A single sample is the source of the 6 T cell receptor beta chains below, sequenced in a study of blood T cells in healthy people across ages. Sample-barcoded 5' priming and a J-beta primer mix drove a second PCR of 7 to 11 cycles. In TCRdb, the 5' RACE reads were re-called with MiXCR into one record per CDR3 protein. The sample contains approximately 800,000 distinct CDR3 sequences, approximately 25% of which appear only once. These records were also assigned to another study, of T cells of mothers and their children.

Sequenced: blood. These receptors were collected from a boy between 5 and 17 years old in good health.

J is TRBJ1-1 and V is TRBV20-1; D gene unclear. Trimming stripped 6 bases from V and 5 bases from J, with 13 bases between. The CDR3 contains 12 residues. Germline CDR1 is DFQATT and CDR2 is SNEGSKA (reference sequence). The CDR3: CSAETEVTEAFF. CDR3 DNA sequence: TGCAGTGCCGAAACGGAGGTTACTGAAGCTTTCTTT.

This clonotype occurred a few times. The chain uses TRBV28 and TRBJ2-3; D unclear. Trimming removed 6 bases at V and 0 bases at J, with 10 bases between. The CDR3 sequence is 14 residues long. CDR1 is MDHEN, CDR2 SYDVKM, per germline. The CDR3: CASSPTESTDTQYF. The CDR3 nucleotides read TGTGCCAGCAGCCCCACCGAAAGCACAGATACGCAGTATTTT.

This clonotype was observed a few times. V gene TRBV4-3 combines with J gene TRBJ2-7; 12 nucleotides match TRBD2. Germline V lookup: CDR1 LGHNA, CDR2 YSLEER. V lost 3 bases to trimming and J lost 2 bases; unmatched junction nucleotides: 2. This CDR3 has 15 residues. CDR3 nucleotide sequence: TGCGCCAGCAGCCAGAGGACTAGCGGGACCTACGAGCAGTACTTC. Amino acid sequence: CASSQRTSGTYEQYF.

This clonotype occurred many times. The chain uses TRBV29-1 and TRBJ2-6; D is tentatively TRBD1 or TRBD2 (5 bases each). This CDR3 has 15 amino acids. Germline lookup yields CDR1 SQVTM and CDR2 ANQGSEA. V gave up 5 bases and J gave up 0 bases, with 11 bases separating them. CDR3 DNA: TGCAGCGTTCGGGGCGAGAGCTCTGGGGCCAACGTCCTGACTTTC. Residues: CSVRGESSGANVLTF.

The sample holds a few counts of this clonotype. The chain links TRBV30 to TRBJ1-1, with D unclear. With 2 bases removed from V and 1 base from J, the gap between germline ends came to 11 bases. Germline assignment: CDR1 GTSNPN and CDR2 SVGIG (reference sequence). This CDR3 has 14 residues. The CDR3 region has the DNA TGTGCCTGGAGTTCTGGAAGAAAGAACACTGAAGCTTTCTTT. It encodes CAWSSGRKNTEAFF. The variable domain in full, with the rest retrieved from reference TRBV30 and TRBJ1-1, is SQTIHQWPATLVQPVGSPLSLECTVEGTSNPNLYWYRQAAGRGLQLLFYSVGIGQISSEVPQNLSASRPQDRQFILSSKKLLLSDSGFYLCAWSSGRKNTEAFFGQGTRLTVV.

This clonotype was observed a few times. The genes are TRBV5-1 and TRBJ2-5, with D perhaps being TRBD1 or TRBD2 (7 bases each). Trimming took off 0 bases at V and 2 bases at J, with 14 bases between the two ends. Germline V gene sequence: CDR1 SGHRS, CDR2 YFSETQ. CDR3 size: 16 residues. The CDR3 protein is CASSLAAGGGQETQYF. CDR3 sequence (DNA): TGCGCCAGCAGCTTGGCCGCAGGGGGAGGGCAAGAGACCCAGTACTTC.